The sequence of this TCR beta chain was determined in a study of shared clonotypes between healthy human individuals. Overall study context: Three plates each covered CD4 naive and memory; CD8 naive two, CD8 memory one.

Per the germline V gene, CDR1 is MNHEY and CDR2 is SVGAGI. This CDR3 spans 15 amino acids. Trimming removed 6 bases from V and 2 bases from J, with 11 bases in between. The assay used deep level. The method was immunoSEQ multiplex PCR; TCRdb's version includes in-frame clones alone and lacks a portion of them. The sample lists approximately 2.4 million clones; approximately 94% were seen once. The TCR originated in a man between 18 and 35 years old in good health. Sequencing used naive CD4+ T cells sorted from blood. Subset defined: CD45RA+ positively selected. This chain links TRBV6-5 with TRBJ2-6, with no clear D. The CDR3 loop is CASRSGGAGANVLTF. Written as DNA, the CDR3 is TGTGCCAGCAGGTCCGGCGGTGCTGGGGCCAACGTCCTGACTTTC.